The rows below give T cell receptor beta chains drawn from one sample of a study of blood T cell repertoires in COVID-19. The protocol was immunoSEQ multiplex PCR, while the TCRdb copy is restricted to in-frame clones and leaves out a portion. The sample contains roughly 76,000 clones, approximately 88% of which appear only once. The sequencing sample was made of peripheral blood. The receptor set was obtained from a man aged 25 to 40 with acute or convalescent COVID-19. Each CDR3 is given with its conserved first and last residue. Each record gives: D gene, V gene, J gene, clone size, CDR3 DNA, CDR3 protein. A D gene is named only where the DNA matches it firmly. The size field is filled for only some rows; it gives once, few, many or a size class.

D: NA
V: TRBV18
J: TRBJ2-6
size: NA
DNA: TGTGCCAGCTCACCACCGGCCGGGTCTGGGGCCAACGTCCTGACTTTC
CDR3: CASSPPAGSGANVLTF

D: TRBD1
V: TRBV10-2
J: TRBJ1-4
size: NA
DNA: TGCGCCAGCGCGGGACAGGGAGGGGAAAAACTGTTTTTT
CDR3: CASAGQGGEKLFF

D: TRBD2
V: TRBV18
J: TRBJ2-1
size: few
DNA: TGTGCCAGCTCACCAGGTAGCGGGAGGGACAATGAGCAGTTCTTC
CDR3: CASSPGSGRDNEQFF

D: TRBD2
V: TRBV10-3
J: TRBJ2-7
size: NA
DNA: TGTGCCATCAGTGATACAAAATTAGCGGGAGGTCCTACCTACGAGCAGTACTTC
CDR3: CAISDTKLAGGPTYEQYF

D: NA
V: TRBV4-3
J: TRBJ1-1
size: NA
DNA: TGCGCCAGCAGCCAAGATAACTTAGGGGGGGCCGTTACTGCTTTCTTT
CDR3: CASSQDNLGGAVTAFF

D: TRBD1
V: TRBV7-9
J: TRBJ1-4
size: NA
DNA: TGTGCCAGCAGCCTGGGACAGAATAATGAAAAACTGTTTTTT
CDR3: CASSLGQNNEKLFF

D: TRBD1
V: TRBV9
J: TRBJ2-6
size: NA
DNA: TGTGCCTCAACCAGGGGGTTTGTAGCCAGAACGGTTGGGGCCAACGTCCTGACTTTC
CDR3: CASTRGFVARTVGANVLTF

D: TRBD2
V: TRBV9
J: TRBJ2-1
size: NA
DNA: TGTGCCAGCAGCGTAGGACTAGCGGGGGTAAGCTCCTACAATGAGCAGTTCTTC
CDR3: CASSVGLAGVSSYNEQFF

D: NA
V: TRBV28
J: TRBJ1-2
size: few
DNA: TGTGCCAGCAGCCTCCGACAGCTCCTGAAGAATGGCTACACCTTC
CDR3: CASSLRQLLKNGYTF

D: TRBD1
V: TRBV27
J: TRBJ1-1
size: NA
DNA: TGTGCCAGCAGTTTTACGCCCCGACAGGGCTACACTGAAGCTTTCTTT
CDR3: CASSFTPRQGYTEAFF

D: NA
V: TRBV5-1
J: TRBJ2-7
size: NA
DNA: TGCGCCAGCACACAAACGTTTGGTTACGAGCAGTACTTC
CDR3: CASTQTFGYEQYF

D: NA
V: TRBV4-3
J: TRBJ1-6
size: NA
DNA: TGCGCCAGCAGCTCAACCGGAGTAAATTCACCCCTCCACTTT
CDR3: CASSSTGVNSPLHF

D: NA
V: TRBV24-1
J: TRBJ2-1
size: few
DNA: TGTGCCACCAACGCTTTGAGTGAGCAGTTCTTC
CDR3: CATNALSEQFF

D: TRBD2
V: TRBV28
J: TRBJ2-7
size: NA
DNA: TGTGCCAGCAACCCCGGACTAGCGGGGCCCTACGAGCAGTACTTC
CDR3: CASNPGLAGPYEQYF

D: NA
V: TRBV7-9
J: TRBJ2-1
size: NA
DNA: TGTGCCAGCACCGCTGGCGAGCAGTTCTTC
CDR3: CASTAGEQFF

D: TRBD1
V: TRBV28
J: TRBJ2-7
size: few
DNA: TGTGCCAGCAGGGCAGGGACAGGGGCACGCGAGCAGTACTTC
CDR3: CASRAGTGAREQYF

D: NA
V: TRBV28
J: TRBJ2-3
size: NA
DNA: TGTGCCAGCAGATGGGGGCCAGATACGCAGTATTTT
CDR3: CASRWGPDTQYF

D: TRBD1
V: TRBV19
J: TRBJ2-3
size: NA
DNA: TGTGCCAGTAGAGACGGGACAGGGCTTTTAGATACGCAGTATTTT
CDR3: CASRDGTGLLDTQYF

D: NA
V: TRBV5-1
J: TRBJ2-7
size: NA
DNA: TGCGCCAGCAGCCAAAGGGGGGGAGCTCAGGACGAGCAGTACTTC
CDR3: CASSQRGGAQDEQYF

D: TRBD1
V: TRBV28
J: TRBJ2-2
size: NA
DNA: TGTGCCAGCAGTCGCTACAGGGACAGTGCAGAGAACACCGGGGAGCTGTTTTTT
CDR3: CASSRYRDSAENTGELFF

D: NA
V: TRBV2
J: TRBJ2-6
size: NA
DNA: TGTGCCAGCGAAGGGGTCTCTGGGGCCAACGTCCTGACTTTC
CDR3: CASEGVSGANVLTF

D: TRBD1
V: TRBV5-1
J: TRBJ2-3
size: NA
DNA: TGCGCCAGCAGCTTTAGGACAGGGTATGCAGATACGCAGTATTTT
CDR3: CASSFRTGYADTQYF

D: TRBD2
V: TRBV13
J: TRBJ2-7
size: NA
DNA: TGTGCCAGCAGCTTACCCCCCCCTAGCGGGTTATACGAGCAGTACTTC
CDR3: CASSLPPPSGLYEQYF

D: NA
V: TRBV28
J: TRBJ2-2
size: NA
DNA: TGTGCCAGCAGTTTTGTGGGAGTGGGCACCGGGGAGCTGTTTTTT
CDR3: CASSFVGVGTGELFF

D: NA
V: TRBV7-2
J: TRBJ1-2
size: NA
DNA: TGTGCCAGCAGCCCGTTCTTAGGGGGGGCTAACTATGGCTACACCTTC
CDR3: CASSPFLGGANYGYTF

D: TRBD2
V: TRBV27
J: TRBJ2-1
size: NA
DNA: TGTGCCAGCAAGGCTAGCGGTAACAATGAGCAGTTCTTC
CDR3: CASKASGNNEQFF

D: TRBD2
V: TRBV27
J: TRBJ2-7
size: NA
DNA: TGTGCCAGCCACCGGACCGGGGGGTACGAGCAGTACTTC
CDR3: CASHRTGGYEQYF

D: NA
V: TRBV9
J: TRBJ2-2
size: NA
DNA: TGTGCCAGCAGGAGAGGGCGAGACACCGGGGAGCTGTTTTTT
CDR3: CASRRGRDTGELFF

D: NA
V: TRBV6-5
J: TRBJ1-6
size: NA
DNA: TGTGCCACCCGTGTTGAGCCACCCCTCCACTTT
CDR3: CATRVEPPLHF

D: NA
V: TRBV14
J: TRBJ1-3
size: NA
DNA: TGTGCCAGCAGCCAAGAGACTGCAGGGGATAGAAACACCATATATTTT
CDR3: CASSQETAGDRNTIYF

D: NA
V: TRBV27
J: TRBJ1-4
size: medium-sized
DNA: TGTGCCAGCAGTCGGAGGTCGGATGATGAAAAACTGTTTTTT
CDR3: CASSRRSDDEKLFF

D: NA
V: TRBV2
J: TRBJ1-6
size: NA
DNA: TGTGCCACATCAGCACAAACGGGGACAACTTCACCCCTCCACTTT
CDR3: CATSAQTGTTSPLHF

D: NA
V: TRBV12-3/TRBV12-4
J: TRBJ2-6
size: NA
DNA: TGTGCCAGCAGAGCGCCTGGGGCCAACGTCCTGACTTTC
CDR3: CASRAPGANVLTF

D: TRBD1
V: TRBV4-2
J: TRBJ1-2
size: NA
DNA: TGTGCCAGCAGCACCCAGGGGGCCGGTGGCTACACCTTC
CDR3: CASSTQGAGGYTF

D: TRBD1
V: TRBV29-1
J: TRBJ1-4
size: NA
DNA: TGCAGCGCGGGACAGGGAGATGAAAAACTGTTTTTT
CDR3: CSAGQGDEKLFF

D: NA
V: TRBV12-5
J: TRBJ2-5
size: NA
DNA: TGTGCTAGTGGGGACAGCGAACAAGAGACCCAGTACTTC
CDR3: CASGDSEQETQYF

D: NA
V: TRBV5-4
J: TRBJ1-4
size: NA
DNA: TGTGCCAGCAGCGCGGGGGGTGGGAATGAAAAACTGTTTTTT
CDR3: CASSAGGGNEKLFF

D: NA
V: TRBV5-5
J: TRBJ2-1
size: NA
DNA: TGTGCCAGCAGCTTGGGAGGATTTGAGCAGTTCTTC
CDR3: CASSLGGFEQFF

D: NA
V: TRBV30
J: TRBJ2-7
size: NA
DNA: TGTGCCTGGAGAAAGGACAGAGGTTACGAGCAGTACTTC
CDR3: CAWRKDRGYEQYF

D: TRBD1
V: TRBV19
J: TRBJ2-7
size: NA
DNA: TGTGCCAGTAGTATCCCCGGACAGGACACCTACGAGCAGTACTTC
CDR3: CASSIPGQDTYEQYF

D: NA
V: TRBV27
J: TRBJ2-7
size: NA
DNA: TGTGCCAGCAGTTTTGGGCAGGCAGGGAACGAGCAGTACTTC
CDR3: CASSFGQAGNEQYF

D: NA
V: TRBV28
J: TRBJ1-2
size: NA
DNA: TGTGCCAGCTTGAACGGGGTTAACTATGGCTACACCTTC
CDR3: CASLNGVNYGYTF

D: TRBD2
V: TRBV24-1
J: TRBJ2-3
size: NA
DNA: TGTGCCACCAGTGACACTAGCGGGAGCCCTACTAGCACAGATACGCAGTATTTT
CDR3: CATSDTSGSPTSTDTQYF

D: TRBD2
V: TRBV30
J: TRBJ2-7
size: NA
DNA: TGTGCCTGGGGACTAGCGGGGTACTCCTACGAGCAGTACTTC
CDR3: CAWGLAGYSYEQYF

D: NA
V: TRBV29-1
J: TRBJ2-1
size: NA
DNA: TGCAGCGTTGCGCGACGGGAACCATACAATGAGCAGTTCTTC
CDR3: CSVARREPYNEQFF

D: TRBD1
V: TRBV6-6
J: TRBJ1-2
size: once
DNA: TGTGCCAGCAGTTCGACACCGGGACAGGGAAGCGGCTACACCTTC
CDR3: CASSSTPGQGSGYTF